This T cell receptor beta chain derives from a study of T cell repertoires in cytomegalovirus infection. Study-level background: CMV infection plus the matching HLA type was flagged by public TCR beta signatures. Regarding the study as a whole: Cumulative public TCR beta family frequency identified CMV carriers with the relevant HLA.

Germline V gene sequence: CDR1 SGHTA, CDR2 FQGNSA. Trimming cost V 6 bases and J 2 bases, with 11 bases left between them. The CDR3 has 14 residues. This clonotype came up many times. What it binds is unknown. Via MiXCR, TCRdb re-called the reads, giving one row per CDR3 protein. This table holds about 740,000 distinct CDR3 sequences, roughly 35% found once. The receptor was derived from a human donor in good health (CMV status not recorded). Some clones in this sample may be carry-over from other donors' samples. This rearrangement joins TRBV7-2 to TRBJ2-1, with D possibly being TRBD2 (6 bases). Sequencing used PBMCs. CDR3 sequence: CASSASGAYNEQFF. The CDR3 nucleotides are TGTGCCAGCAGTGCCTCGGGGGCCTACAATGAGCAGTTCTTC.